This T cell receptor (beta chain) emerged from a study of cytomegalovirus exposure and HLA in healthy donors. The overall study: Later analysis reported that the approximately 120 validation repertoires shared the platform of the roughly 680 first-cohort repertoires. Study-level points and caveats: Reportedly, cytomegalovirus status was diagnosed with high sensitivity and specificity. Cytomegalovirus-associated TCR beta chains were listed, numbering around 150. Subsequent analysis of the 120 or so validation repertoires found a tendency for first-cohort TCR clusters to co-occur.

Germline V CDR1 and CDR2: SNHLY, FYNNEI. V shed 6 bases and J 3 bases; nucleotides not matched to a gene: 6. The CDR3 length is 15 residues. The repertoire was sequenced with immunoSEQ multiplex PCR; TCRdb's copy has only in-frame clones and lacks some. This table has about 150,000 clones, about 88% appearing once. A note on this clone: Its cognate antigen is unknown.

The receptor was derived from a young woman in good health and CMV-seropositive. Sequenced sample: PBMCs. The J gene is TRBJ2-1, the V gene TRBV2; 9 bases agree with TRBD1. The CDR3 coding sequence is TGTGCCAGCAGCCTACAGGGGGCGTACTACAATGAGCAGTTCTTC. Its protein product is CASSLQGAYYNEQFF.